The table lists the clone carrying this TCR beta chain with many counts. Its antigen remains unidentified. This sample stems from a study of T-cell memory formation after mild COVID-19. MiXCR, applied by TCRdb to the 5' RACE reads, yields one record per CDR3 protein. The top ten hold roughly a third of the sample, which has some 68,000 distinct CDR3 sequences, 16% seen once. Notes on the study in general: CD4+ bias marked clones expanding day 15 to 37, unlike balanced contracting clones.

Germline V gene sequence: CDR1 KGHDR, CDR2 SFDVKD. V lost 3 bases and J lost 5; bases outside the gene matches: 3. The CDR3 has 13 amino acids. Material: PBMCs or a T cell subset sorted from them (not recorded which). This TCR was sampled from an adult woman who had mild COVID-19 (a few samples of this study predate the infection). Cell type and time point are not known. V gene TRBV24-1 combines with J gene TRBJ2-7, with 7 bases that match TRBD1. CDR3 region: CATSDPDRNEQYF. CDR3 in DNA: TGTGCCACCAGTGATCCGGACAGGAACGAGCAGTACTTC.